The rows below give T cell receptor beta chains drawn from one sample of a study of cytomegalovirus exposure and HLA in healthy donors. Clones were sequenced by immunoSEQ multiplex PCR, and TCRdb holds only the in-frame ones, with some missing. The sample contains about 190,000 clones, 74% of which appear only once. Source material: PBMCs. The source is a woman aged 25 to 45 in good health and CMV-seropositive. CDR3s include the opening cysteine and the closing phenylalanine or tryptophan. Each record gives: V gene, J gene, D gene, clone size, CDR3 DNA, CDR3 protein. A D gene is named only where the DNA matches it firmly. A clone size is listed for some rows: how often the clone was seen (once, few, many), or a class if it is expanded.

>TRBV7-9|TRBJ2-7|TRBD2|-
TGTGCCAGCAGCTTACCCTCGGGGCGGGAGGGCTCCTACGAGCAGTACTTC
CASSLPSGREGSYEQYF
>TRBV25-1|TRBJ2-3|-|-
TGTGCCAGCAGTGAACAGGGGACGAATACGCAGTATTTT
CASSEQGTNTQYF
>TRBV10-1|TRBJ1-1|TRBD1|once
TGCGCCAGCAGTGAGTCGGCCGGGACAGGGGACACTGAAGCTTTCTTT
CASSESAGTGDTEAFF
>TRBV28|TRBJ1-5|-|-
TGTGCCAGCAGTTTCAGGGGAGAGGCCAATCAGCCCCAGCATTTT
CASSFRGEANQPQHF
>TRBV4-2|TRBJ1-3|-|few
TGTGCCAGCAGGGAGTCGGGTATCTCTGGAAACACCATATATTTT
CASRESGISGNTIYF
>TRBV27|TRBJ1-2|-|-
TGTGCCAGCTGCCCCTCAGGTGACTATGGCTACACCTTC
CASCPSGDYGYTF
>TRBV5-4|TRBJ2-5|TRBD2|-
TGCGCCAGCAGCTCACCACTAGCGGGAGGAGGAGAGACCCAGTACTTC
CASSSPLAGGGETQYF
>TRBV11-2|TRBJ2-7|-|few
TGTGCCAGCAGCTTACTTTACCGGGACTACGAGCAGTACTTC
CASSLLYRDYEQYF
>TRBV6-1|TRBJ2-6|TRBD1|-
TGTGCCAGCAGTGAGCCGGGACAGTCTTCCCTTAGGCCTGGGGCCAACGTCCTGACTTTC
CASSEPGQSSLRPGANVLTF
>TRBV5-1|TRBJ2-7|-|once
TGCGCCAGCAGCTCTCTTGCGGGTTTGGTGGGCGAGCAGTACTTC
CASSSLAGLVGEQYF
>TRBV5-5|TRBJ2-2|TRBD1|once
TGTGCCAGCAGCTTATCGACAGGGACGAACACCGGGGAGCTGTTTTTT
CASSLSTGTNTGELFF
>TRBV27|TRBJ1-1|TRBD1|once
TGTGCCAGCAGTCCCACAGGGGCGTGGGGTGAAGCTTTCTTT
CASSPTGAWGEAFF
>TRBV7-8|TRBJ2-3|TRBD2|-
TGTGCCAGCAGCTTAGGGGCTAGCGGCCCCAGCACAGATACGCAGTATTTT
CASSLGASGPSTDTQYF
>TRBV4-1|TRBJ2-4|-|few
TGCGCCAGCAGCCCCTACAGGGACCAAAACATTCAGTACTTC
CASSPYRDQNIQYF
>TRBV11-1|TRBJ2-5|TRBD1|-
TGTGCCAGCAGTGGGACAGGGCACCAAGAGACCCAGTACTTC
CASSGTGHQETQYF
>TRBV4-1|TRBJ2-7|TRBD2|-
TGCGCCAGCAGCCATAGAGGGGGACTAGCATCCTACGAGCAGTACTTC
CASSHRGGLASYEQYF
>TRBV19|TRBJ2-1|TRBD1|-
TGTGCCACGGGACAGGGTAATGAGCAGTTCTTC
CATGQGNEQFF
>TRBV28|TRBJ2-1|TRBD2|-
TGTGCCAGCAGCGGGGGGGGACCTCTTGGGAATGAGCAGTTCTTC
CASSGGGPLGNEQFF
>TRBV5-1|TRBJ2-7|-|-
TGCGCCAGCAGCTTGGATAGGGGCTACGAGCAGTACTTC
CASSLDRGYEQYF
>TRBV25-1|TRBJ2-3|TRBD2|once
TGTGCCAGCAGGCCTCCGGGACTAGCCGGAAGAGATACGCAGTATTTT
CASRPPGLAGRDTQYF
>TRBV19|TRBJ2-7|TRBD1|-
TGTGCCAGTACCCCGACAGGGGGTATCTACGAGCAGTACTTC
CASTPTGGIYEQYF
>TRBV19|TRBJ2-1|TRBD1|-
TGTGCCAGTGGGATAGACAGGGGGAATTCCTACAATGAGCAGTTCTTC
CASGIDRGNSYNEQFF
>TRBV5-1|TRBJ2-3|-|-
TGCGCCAGCAGCAGCTCCAGGTTAGATACGCAGTATTTT
CASSSSRLDTQYF
>TRBV5-1|TRBJ1-5|TRBD1|-
TGCGCCAGCAGGTCCGGACAGGATAGCAATCAGCCCCAGCATTTT
CASRSGQDSNQPQHF
>TRBV4-1|TRBJ2-7|-|-
TGCGCCAGCAGCCAAGTTTGGGGGCAGGACTCCGAGCAGTACTTC
CASSQVWGQDSEQYF
>TRBV6-1|TRBJ2-5|-|few
TGTGCCAGCAGTGAACCGGAGACCCAGTACTTC
CASSEPETQYF
>TRBV15|TRBJ2-7|-|-
TGTGCCACCAGTCCCGGGAGAGGCTACGAGCAGTACTTC
CATSPGRGYEQYF
>TRBV7-9|TRBJ2-1|TRBD1|-
TGTGCCAGCAGCCCCCCTACCGGGACAGTCTCCTACAATGAGCAGTTCTTC
CASSPPTGTVSYNEQFF
>TRBV7-9|TRBJ2-7|-|-
TGTGCCAGCAGCGCGGAGGAGGGGATATACGAGCAGTACTTC
CASSAEEGIYEQYF
>TRBV11-3|TRBJ2-2|-|-
TGTGCCAGCAGGATAAGCACTACCGGGGAGCTGTTTTTT
CASRISTTGELFF
>TRBV4-2|TRBJ2-7|TRBD2|-
TGTGCCAGCAGCCAAGATAAGGAGACTAGCGGTTACGAGCAGTACTTC
CASSQDKETSGYEQYF
>TRBV6-5|TRBJ2-2|TRBD1|-
TGTGCCAGCAGTTATGACGGGACAGTCACCGGGGAGCTGTTTTTT
CASSYDGTVTGELFF
>TRBV7-6|TRBJ2-2|TRBD2|-
TGTGCCAGCAGCCAAGGACTAGTTAGTACCGGGGAGCTGTTTTTT
CASSQGLVSTGELFF
>TRBV27|TRBJ2-7|-|-
TGTGCCAGCAGTTTGGCAGGGAACTACTACGAGCAGTACTTC
CASSLAGNYYEQYF
>TRBV28|TRBJ1-2|-|-
TGTGCCAGCAGCCCCTTGAGAAACGGCTACACCTTC
CASSPLRNGYTF
>TRBV7-2|TRBJ2-7|TRBD2|-
TGTGCCAGCAGCTTAGTCGGGGGGGGACTAGGGGAAGAGCAGTACTTC
CASSLVGGGLGEEQYF
>TRBV7-9|TRBJ2-5|-|-
TGTGCCAGCAGCCACCCGGACAGCTACGAACGGGAGACCCAGTACTTC
CASSHPDSYERETQYF
>TRBV19|TRBJ2-7|-|-
TGTGCCAGTAGTATAGGCGGAGGGGCCTACGAGCAGTACTTC
CASSIGGGAYEQYF
>TRBV7-6|TRBJ1-5|-|few
TGTGCCAGCAGCAGAGGAGGTCAGCCCCAGCATTTT
CASSRGGQPQHF
>TRBV7-6|TRBJ1-1|TRBD1|few
TGTGCCAGCAGCCGGGTGACAGGGGCGACTAACACTGAAGCTTTCTTT
CASSRVTGATNTEAFF
>TRBV28|TRBJ1-3|-|-
TGTGCCAGCGGAGGTGGGACATACTCTGGAAACACCATATATTTT
CASGGGTYSGNTIYF
>TRBV21-1|TRBJ1-2|-|-
TGTGCCAGCAGCAATGGGACAGGGACCTATGGCTACACCTTC
CASSNGTGTYGYTF
>TRBV4-2|TRBJ2-5|TRBD2|-
TGTGCCAGCAGCCAAGATAGGACTAGCGGGGTGGAGACCCAGTACTTC
CASSQDRTSGVETQYF
>TRBV9|TRBJ2-7|TRBD2|-
TGTGCCAGCAGCGCTAGCCCGGAGGCGGGAGGTCTCTACGAGCAGTACTTC
CASSASPEAGGLYEQYF
>TRBV5-6|TRBJ1-5|TRBD1|-
TGTGCCAGCAGCCTAAAACCGGGACAGGGACTATATAGCAATCAGCCCCAGCATTTT
CASSLKPGQGLYSNQPQHF
>TRBV12-5|TRBJ1-1|-|once
TGTGCTAGTGGTTTGGCTACAGGTGGAGACACTGAAGCTTTCTTT
CASGLATGGDTEAFF